This TCR beta chain was observed in a study of metastatic and nonmetastatic thyroid tumors. No patient had received any treatment before thyroid surgery. TCRdb reprocessed the PCR reads using MiXCR. The sample yields over 40,000 clones, 9.5% to 12% seen once. This clone appeared many times. The antigen is not known. The CDR3 runs 16 residues. Looked up from germline, CDR1 is LGHNA and CDR2 is YSLEER. The V and J ends lost 3 bases and 2 bases, in that order; junction bases with no gene match: 7. Study outcomes and limitations: In both blood and tumor samples, TCR beta diversity was reported significantly higher for malignant than benign nodules.

The J gene is TRBJ2-3, the V gene TRBV4-3; TRBD1 matches 8 bases. The sequence was collected from a female donor with papillary thyroid cancer or a benign thyroid nodule (not recorded which). Some clones in this sample may be carry-over from other donors' samples. The sequencing sample was made of blood. Written as DNA, the CDR3 is TGCGCCAGCAGCCACGCAGACAGGGGCTACACAGATACGCAGTATTTT. Protein product: CASSHADRGYTDTQYF.